This T cell receptor (beta chain) was captured by sequencing in a study of cytomegalovirus exposure and HLA in healthy donors. In regard to this clone: What it binds is not known.

The germline V and J ends were trimmed by 5 bases and 3 bases, with 13 bases remaining between them. The V gene's germline CDR1 is KGHSH and CDR2 LQKENI. The CDR3 covers 14 residues. It was with 60 Vbeta and 13 Jbeta primers that the PCR ran. Repertoires were generated with immunoSEQ multiplex PCR, while TCRdb's copy carries only in-frame clones and drops some. The sample records 100,000 to 150,000 clones, 60% to 80% being singletons. General study points: In a later analysis, across HLA loci, associated TCR counts were highest for DRB1, lowest for HLA-C. CMV serostatus was the sole immune exposure data available.

The chain is built from TRBV18 and TRBJ1-1; tentative D call: TRBD1 (6 bases). Sequences were obtained from PBMCs. The receptor was derived from a man aged 45-65 years in good health and CMV-seropositive. The CDR3 loop reads CASSTDEGDTEAFF. CDR3 sequence (DNA): TGTGCCAGCTCAACCGACGAGGGGGACACTGAAGCTTTCTTT.